This TCR beta chain emerged from a study of shared clonotypes between healthy human individuals. It was CD45RO-negative cells, positively selected for CCR7, that made up naive CD8 cells, with terminally differentiated effector memory CD45RA+ cells excluded. Among the donors, all were Caucasian adults who lived in Nashville, Tennessee. TCRdb keeps only in-frame clones here, not all; method: immunoSEQ multiplex PCR. This table has some 1,900,000 clones, about 95% appearing once. V dropped 0 bases and J dropped 8; count of bases not matched to a gene: 7. The germline V gene has CDR1 GTSNPN and CDR2 SVGIG (reference sequence). The CDR3 sequence is 15 residues long.

This clonotype was sampled from a man aged 18 to 29 in good health. Material for sequencing was naive CD8+ T cells sorted from blood. The chain combines TRBV30 with TRBJ2-1; 10 nucleotides line up with TRBD2. In nucleotides, the CDR3 is TGTGCCTGGAGTGTACTGGGACTAGCGATCGATGAGCAGTTCTTC. It is translated as CAWSVLGLAIDEQFF.